The 7 T cell receptor beta chains listed next were all sequenced from one sample in a study of cytomegalovirus exposure and HLA in healthy donors. With 60 Vbeta and 13 Jbeta primers, the PCR was carried out. Assay: immunoSEQ multiplex PCR; the TCRdb copy retains only in-frame clones and omits some. The sample records 200,000 to 250,000 clones, around 80% being singletons. Sequenced sample: PBMCs. These receptors were taken from a middle-aged woman in good health and CMV-seronegative.

V usage is TRBV7-9 and J usage is TRBJ1-1; 9 positions agree with TRBD1. CDR1 is SEHNR, CDR2 FQNEAQ, per germline (reference sequence). The J segment lost 2 bases and the V segment lost 5 bases, leaving 6 bases of the junction unmatched. This CDR3 has 15 residues. The CDR3 nucleotides are TGTGCCAGCAGCCACCGGGACAGGGCTAACACTGAAGCTTTCTTT. Amino acid sequence: CASSHRDRANTEAFF. The whole variable domain, remainder taken from reference TRBV7-9 and TRBJ1-1, is DTGVSQNPRHKITKRGQNVTFRCDPISEHNRLYWYRQTLGQGPEFLTYFQNEAQLEKSRLLSDRFSAERPKGSFSTLEIQRTEQGDSAMYLCASSHRDRANTEAFFGQGTRLTVV.

The chain recombines TRBV10-2 with TRBJ2-2; D uncertain. V was trimmed by 8 bases and J by 3 bases, leaving 4 bases between them. CDR1 WSHSY and CDR2 SAAADI come from the germline V gene. This CDR3 comprises 11 residues. CDR3 region: CASYHTGELFF. The CDR3 region has the DNA TGCGCCAGCTATCACACCGGGGAGCTGTTTTTT.

The chain joins TRBV27 to TRBJ1-1, with a possible D match to TRBD1 (6 bases). In germline, CDR1 is MNHEY, CDR2 SMNVEV (reference sequence). This CDR3 comprises 15 residues. V lost 3 bases and J lost 4, with 15 bases in between. This CDR3 is CASSFWGQGSTEAFF. The CDR3 DNA is TGTGCCAGCAGTTTCTGGGGGCAGGGAAGCACTGAAGCTTTCTTT.

This clone was counted only a few times. The CDR3 sequence: CAWIPGLASNEQFF. CDR3 bases: TGTGCCTGGATCCCCGGGCTAGCGAGCAATGAGCAGTTCTTC. This chain joins TRBV30 and TRBJ2-1; D is perhaps TRBD2 (6 bases). Between the trimmed V and J ends, which lost 4 bases and 6 bases, there was a span of 16 bases. Germline CDR1 is GTSNPN and CDR2 is SVGIG (reference sequence). The CDR3 totals 14 residues.

The CDR3 sequence: CASSLRTGGNTEAFF. The CDR3 DNA follows: TGTGCCAGCAGTTTACGGACAGGGGGTAACACTGAAGCTTTCTTT. This chain uses TRBV27 with TRBJ1-1; the match to TRBD1 covers 10 bases. This CDR3 has 15 amino acids. Germline V gives CDR1 MNHEY, CDR2 SMNVEV (reference sequence). The junction had 2 bases not matched to a gene; V was cut back by 2 bases and J by 2 bases.

The chain is built from TRBV7-6 and TRBJ1-2; 7 bases map to TRBD1. Germline trimming cut 1 base from V and 6 bases from J; bases unmatched to any gene: 11. CDR1 SGHVS and CDR2 FNYEAQ come from the germline V gene. There are 16 residues in the CDR3. The chain's CDR3 is CASSLDWTGRLDGYTF. In DNA form, the CDR3 reads TGTGCCAGCAGCTTAGATTGGACAGGACGCCTCGATGGCTACACCTTC.

This sequence joins TRBV28 and TRBJ1-6; 9 positions match TRBD1. J gave up 7 bases and V 8 bases, and 0 bases lay outside the gene matches. This CDR3 has 12 residues. In germline, CDR1 is MDHEN, CDR2 SYDVKM. The CDR3 region is CASGTGNSPLHF. The CDR3 region has the DNA TGTGCCAGCGGGACAGGGAATTCACCCCTCCACTTT.